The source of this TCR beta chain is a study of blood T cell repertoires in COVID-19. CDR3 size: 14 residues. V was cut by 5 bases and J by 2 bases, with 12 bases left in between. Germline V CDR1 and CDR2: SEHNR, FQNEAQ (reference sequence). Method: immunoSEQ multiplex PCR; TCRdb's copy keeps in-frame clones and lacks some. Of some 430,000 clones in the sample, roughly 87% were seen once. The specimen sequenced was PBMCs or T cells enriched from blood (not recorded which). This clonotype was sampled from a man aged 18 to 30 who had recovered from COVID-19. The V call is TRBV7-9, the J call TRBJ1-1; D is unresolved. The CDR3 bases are TGTGCCAGCAGCCTCCCGCAGATTAACACTGAAGCTTTCTTT. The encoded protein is CASSLPQINTEAFF.